This TCR beta chain was obtained from a study of cytomegalovirus exposure and HLA in healthy donors. Germline V gene sequence: CDR1 MDHEN, CDR2 SYDVKM. The CDR3 is 14 residues long. Trimming took 3 bases from V and 0 from J; bases not matched to a gene: 1. Concerning this clone itself: Its specificity is unknown.

Some clones are missing from TCRdb's copy, which holds only in-frame ones; the method was immunoSEQ multiplex PCR. Here the sample spans 250,000 or so clones, around 90% being singletons. General study points: Despite most TCR sequences being rare, some public TCRs occurred in many donors.

V and J are TRBV28 and TRBJ1-2; TRBD1 matches at 7 bases. This receptor was taken from a woman between 18 and 29 years old in good health and CMV-seronegative. Sequencing was carried out using PBMCs. The CDR3 protein is CASSFGTANYGYTF. DNA for the CDR3: TGTGCCAGCAGTTTCGGGACAGCTAACTATGGCTACACCTTC.